Described below is a single TCR beta chain sequence and its context. The antigen is undetermined. These data are taken from a study of cytomegalovirus exposure and HLA in healthy donors. It was with 60 Vbeta and 13 Jbeta primers that the PCR ran. This table comes from immunoSEQ multiplex PCR, and its TCRdb copy is limited to in-frame clones, with some not included. This repertoire shows some 130,000 clones, around 79% found once; its top ten account for more than 1.1%. Study-level results: Analysis performed later showed TCR beta chains linked to HLA being more clonally expanded than equally common others.

Germline assignment: CDR1 SNHLY and CDR2 FYNNEI. Between the trimmed V and J ends, which lost 7 bases and 0 bases, there was a span of 10 bases. The CDR3 contains 15 residues. The chain couples TRBV2 to TRBJ2-6, with D possibly matching TRBD1 (6 bases). The TCR sequence derives from a woman in her thirties or forties in good health and CMV-seronegative. Source material: PBMCs. The CDR3 here is CASIKDSSGANVLTF. The CDR3 DNA is TGTGCCAGCATTAAGGACAGCTCTGGGGCCAACGTCCTGACTTTC.